The clone carrying this TCR beta chain was counted only a few times. The antigen remains undetermined. CDR1 and CDR2 from the germline V gene are GTSNPN and SVGIG (reference sequence). Trimming removed 2 bases at V and 3 bases at J, with 11 bases between. This CDR3 has 13 residues. These data belong to a study of T-cell memory formation after mild COVID-19. From the 5' RACE reads, TCRdb called clonotypes with MiXCR, one entry per CDR3 protein. The sample consists of about 280,000 distinct CDR3 sequences, roughly 8% of them appearing once. Findings and caveats of the study: There was no confirmation that second-wave clones peaking on day 37 were SARS-CoV-2 specific. Pre-infection memory contained some responding clones, which suggested that cross-reactive memory had joined. Clones contracting across day 15 to 85 had a balanced CD4/CD8 profile; later expanding clones leaned CD4+. The CD4+ clones that contracted clustered mainly within CM and EM, and the CD8+ clones concentrated in EMRA.

This chain uses TRBV30 with TRBJ2-7, with a tentative D call TRBD2 (7 bases). Sequencing input: PBMCs or a T cell subset sorted from them (not recorded which). The TCR originated in a man between 18 and 35 years old who had mild COVID-19 (a few samples of this study predate the infection). Cell type and time point are not known. The CDR3 spells CAWSTGGLYEQYF. CDR3 coding DNA: TGTGCCTGGAGTACGGGGGGCCTCTACGAGCAGTACTTC.